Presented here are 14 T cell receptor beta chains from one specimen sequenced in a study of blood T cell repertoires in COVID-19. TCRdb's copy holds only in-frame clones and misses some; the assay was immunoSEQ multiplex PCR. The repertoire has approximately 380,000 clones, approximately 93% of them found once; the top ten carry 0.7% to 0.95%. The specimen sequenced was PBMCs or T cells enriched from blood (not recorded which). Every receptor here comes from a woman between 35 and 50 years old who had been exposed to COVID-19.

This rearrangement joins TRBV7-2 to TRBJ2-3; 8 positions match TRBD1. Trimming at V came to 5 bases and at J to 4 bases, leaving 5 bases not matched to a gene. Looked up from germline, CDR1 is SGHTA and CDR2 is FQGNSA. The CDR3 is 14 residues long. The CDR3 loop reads CASSLDRGSDTQYF. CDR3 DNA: TGTGCCAGCAGCCTTGACAGGGGTTCAGATACGCAGTATTTT.

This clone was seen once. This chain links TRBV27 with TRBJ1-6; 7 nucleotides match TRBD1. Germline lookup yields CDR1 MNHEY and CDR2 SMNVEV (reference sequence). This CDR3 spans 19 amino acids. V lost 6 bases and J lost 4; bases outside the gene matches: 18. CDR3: CASSIRGPGTDLYNSPLHF. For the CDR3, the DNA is TGTGCCAGCAGCATTCGGGGGCCAGGGACAGATTTATATAATTCACCCCTCCACTTT.

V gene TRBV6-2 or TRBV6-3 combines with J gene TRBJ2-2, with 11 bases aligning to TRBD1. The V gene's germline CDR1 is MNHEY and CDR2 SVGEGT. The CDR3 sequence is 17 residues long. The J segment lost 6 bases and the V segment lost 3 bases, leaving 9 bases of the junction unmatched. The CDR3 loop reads CASSYHGPGQGAGELFF. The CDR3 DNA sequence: TGTGCCAGCAGTTATCACGGGCCGGGACAGGGGGCCGGGGAGCTGTTTTTT.

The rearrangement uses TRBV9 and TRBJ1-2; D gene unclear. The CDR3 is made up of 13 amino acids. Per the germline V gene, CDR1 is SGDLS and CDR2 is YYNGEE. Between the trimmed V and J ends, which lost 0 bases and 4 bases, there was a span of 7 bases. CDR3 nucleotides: TGTGCCAGCAGCGTAGGAGGGTCCTATGGCTACACCTTC. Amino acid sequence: CASSVGGSYGYTF.

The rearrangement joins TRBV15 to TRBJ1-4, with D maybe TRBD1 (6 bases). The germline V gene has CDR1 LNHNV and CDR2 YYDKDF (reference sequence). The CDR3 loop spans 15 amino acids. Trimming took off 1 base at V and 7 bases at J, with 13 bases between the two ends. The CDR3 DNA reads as TGTGCCACCAGCAGAGTCCAGGGGCAGAGTGAAAAACTGTTTTTT. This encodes CATSRVQGQSEKLFF.

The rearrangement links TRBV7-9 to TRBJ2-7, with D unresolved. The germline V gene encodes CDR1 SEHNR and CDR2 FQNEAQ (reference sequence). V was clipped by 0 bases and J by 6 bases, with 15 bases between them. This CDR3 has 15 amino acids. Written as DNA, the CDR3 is TGTGCCAGCAGCTTAGCCTCCGGGTTCCTCCTCGAGCAGTACTTC. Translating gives CASSLASGFLLEQYF. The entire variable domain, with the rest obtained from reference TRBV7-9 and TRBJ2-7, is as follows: DTGVSQNPRHKITKRGQNVTFRCDPISEHNRLYWYRQTLGQGPEFLTYFQNEAQLEKSRLLSDRFSAERPKGSFSTLEIQRTEQGDSAMYLCASSLASGFLLEQYFGPGTRLTVT.

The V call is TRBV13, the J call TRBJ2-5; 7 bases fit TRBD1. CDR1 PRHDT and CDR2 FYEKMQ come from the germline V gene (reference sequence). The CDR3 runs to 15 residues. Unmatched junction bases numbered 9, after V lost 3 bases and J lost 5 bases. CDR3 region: CASSFEGQARETQYF. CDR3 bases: TGTGCCAGCAGCTTCGAAGGACAGGCTCGGGAGACCCAGTACTTC.

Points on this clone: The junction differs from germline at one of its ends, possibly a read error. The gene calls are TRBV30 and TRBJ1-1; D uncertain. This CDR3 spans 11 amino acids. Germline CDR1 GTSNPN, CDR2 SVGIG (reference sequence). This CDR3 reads CLGGRNTEAFF. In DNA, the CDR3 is TGCCTCGGAGGCCGGAACACTGAAGCTTTCTTT.

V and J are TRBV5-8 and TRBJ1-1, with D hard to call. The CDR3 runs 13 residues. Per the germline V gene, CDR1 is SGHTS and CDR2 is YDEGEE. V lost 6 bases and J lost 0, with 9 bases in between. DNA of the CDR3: TGTGCCAGCATTCAGGAGGTGAACACTGAAGCTTTCTTT. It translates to CASIQEVNTEAFF.

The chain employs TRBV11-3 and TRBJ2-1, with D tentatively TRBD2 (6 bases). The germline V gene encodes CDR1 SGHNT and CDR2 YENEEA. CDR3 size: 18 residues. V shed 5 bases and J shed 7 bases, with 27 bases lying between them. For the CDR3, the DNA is TGTGCCAGCAGCAACCGCAGGGAGGTTGGCCTTATGTCGAATGAGCAGTTCTTC. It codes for CASSNRREVGLMSNEQFF.

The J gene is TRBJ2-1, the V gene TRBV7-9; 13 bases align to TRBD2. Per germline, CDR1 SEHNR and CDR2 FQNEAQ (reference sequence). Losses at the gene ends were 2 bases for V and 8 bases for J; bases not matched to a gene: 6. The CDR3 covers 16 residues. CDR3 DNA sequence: TGTGCCAGCAGCTTATCGGGACTAGCGGGGCGGGATGAGCAGTTCTTC. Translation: CASSLSGLAGRDEQFF.

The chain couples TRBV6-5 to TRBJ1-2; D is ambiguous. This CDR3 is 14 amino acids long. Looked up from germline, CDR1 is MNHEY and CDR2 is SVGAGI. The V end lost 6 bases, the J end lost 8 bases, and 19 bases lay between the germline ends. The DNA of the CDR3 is TGTGCCAGCAGCTCTGAGATTGGCAGAGGGGGCTACACCTTC. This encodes CASSSEIGRGGYTF.

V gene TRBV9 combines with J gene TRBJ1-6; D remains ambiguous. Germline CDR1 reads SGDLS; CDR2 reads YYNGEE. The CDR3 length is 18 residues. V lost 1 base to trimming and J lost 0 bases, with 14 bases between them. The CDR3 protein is CASSVFAGKSSYNSPLHF. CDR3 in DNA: TGTGCCAGCAGCGTATTTGCGGGGAAGAGCTCCTATAATTCACCCCTCCACTTT. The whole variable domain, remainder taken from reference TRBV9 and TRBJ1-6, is DSGVTQTPKHLITATGQRVTLRCSPRSGDLSVYWYQQSLDQGLQFLIQYYNGEERAKGNILERFSAQQFPDLHSELNLSSLELGDSALYFCASSVFAGKSSYNSPLHFGNGTRLTVT.

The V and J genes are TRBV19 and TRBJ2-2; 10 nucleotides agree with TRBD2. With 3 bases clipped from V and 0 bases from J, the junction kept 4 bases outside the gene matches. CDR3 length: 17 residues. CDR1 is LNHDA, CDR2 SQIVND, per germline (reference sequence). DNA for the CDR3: TGTGCCAGTAGTATTCGACTAGCGGGCCCGAACACCGGGGAGCTGTTTTTT. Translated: CASSIRLAGPNTGELFF. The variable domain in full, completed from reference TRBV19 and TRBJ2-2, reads DGGITQSPKYLFRKEGQNVTLSCEQNLNHDAMYWYRQDPGQGLRLIYYSQIVNDFQKGDIAEGYSVSREKKESFPLTVTSAQKNPTAFYLCASSIRLAGPNTGELFFGEGSRLTVL.